What follows are 28 T cell receptor beta chains derived from one specimen sequenced in a study of T cells in tuberculosis. Clones were read by immunoSEQ multiplex PCR, and TCRdb kept only the in-frame ones, dropping some. The profile covers about 33,000 clones, with just under 95% appearing a single time and about 7.8% taken by the ten largest. What was sequenced was PBMCs. These receptors originate from a donor between 10 and 35 years old with latent tuberculosis or without tuberculosis infection. Some clones in this sample may be carry-over from other donors' samples.

The gene calls are TRBV19 and TRBJ2-2, with 11 bases lining up with TRBD2. Germline V lookup: CDR1 LNHDA, CDR2 SQIVND (reference sequence). The CDR3 is 15 amino acids. J gave up 5 bases and V 6 bases, and 5 bases lay outside the gene matches. Here the CDR3 DNA reads TGTGCCAGTAGATTTCCTAGCGGGAGGACCGGGGAGCTGTTTTTT. Amino acid sequence: CASRFPSGRTGELFF.

This clone was counted a single time. The CDR3 loop reads CASSLALGAGTEAFF. DNA for the CDR3: TGTGCCAGCAGCTTAGCTCTGGGGGCGGGTACTGAAGCTTTCTTT. V gene TRBV13 combines with J gene TRBJ1-1; weak D call: TRBD1 (6 bases). Germline V gives CDR1 PRHDT, CDR2 FYEKMQ (reference sequence). Between the trimmed V and J ends, which lost 1 base and 5 bases, there was a span of 14 bases. The CDR3 is 15 amino acids.

The CDR3, as DNA: TGTGCCAGCAGTAAACAATACGAGCAGTACTTC. Translation: CASSKQYEQYF. The rearrangement joins TRBV6-1 to TRBJ2-7; no clear D gene. Germline V CDR1 and CDR2: MNHNS, SASEGT. V lost 5 bases and J 4 bases, leaving 6 bases between the germline ends. This CDR3 comprises 11 residues.

CDR3 residues: CASSNSGGATNTGELFF. CDR3 in DNA: TGTGCCAGCAGCAATAGCGGGGGGGCGACTAATACCGGGGAGCTGTTTTTT. This chain links TRBV13 with TRBJ2-2, with 11 nucleotides matching TRBD2. The junction had 10 bases not matched to a gene; V was cut back by 5 bases and J by 5 bases. The CDR3 has 17 residues. Germline V gene data show CDR1 as PRHDT and CDR2 as FYEKMQ (reference sequence).

The chain carries TRBV27 and TRBJ1-2, with a tentative D call TRBD1 (5 bases). The CDR3 covers 16 residues. Germline V gene data show CDR1 as MNHEY and CDR2 as SMNVEV (reference sequence). Trimming took 3 bases from V and 1 from J, leaving 15 bases between them. The CDR3 region has the DNA TGTGCCAGCAGTTTCCGATGGGGGGGGGATAACTATGGCTACACCTTC. It encodes CASSFRWGGDNYGYTF.

V usage is TRBV11-2 and J usage is TRBJ1-1; possibly TRBD1 for D (5 bases). V lost 2 bases, J lost 2 bases, and 15 bases lay in between. Germline V CDR1 and CDR2: SGHAT, FQNNGV. This CDR3 contains 16 residues. CDR3 bases: TGTGCCAGCAGCTTAAACGCCCGACAGATCAACACTGAAGCTTTCTTT. Its translation is CASSLNARQINTEAFF.

CDR3 protein: CASSSISPGSQPQHF. Written as DNA, the CDR3 is TGTGCCAGCAGCTCCATTAGCCCCGGCAGTCAGCCCCAGCATTTT. V usage is TRBV5-7 and J usage is TRBJ1-5; D is undetermined. TRBV5-7 is recorded as an ORF, its role being uncertain. V was cut by 3 bases and J by 6 bases, with 16 bases left in between. CDR3 size: 15 residues.

This chain joins TRBV11-3 and TRBJ1-1, with D perhaps TRBD1 (5 bases). Germline-derived CDR1 and CDR2 are SGHNT and YENEEA. V gave up 1 base and J gave up 6 bases, with 15 bases separating them. This CDR3 comprises 15 residues. CDR3 nucleotide sequence: TGTGCCAGCAGCTTAGTGTGGGGGGGACTCCCTGAAGCTTTCTTT. Amino acids: CASSLVWGGLPEAFF.

On this clone: Relative to the germline gene, one junction end is altered; a read error may explain this. The V call is TRBV6-1, the J call TRBJ1-1; TRBD1 matches at 9 bases. Germline values: CDR1 MNHNS, CDR2 SASEGT. The CDR3 has 16 amino acids. The CDR3 DNA reads as TGTGCCAGCAGTGGATTGACAGGGGGGTGGAACGCTGAAGCTTTCTTT. It encodes CASSGLTGGWNAEAFF.

This chain uses TRBV19 with TRBJ2-7; TRBD1 aligns across 8 bases. Germline V gene sequence: CDR1 LNHDA, CDR2 SQIVND (reference sequence). After removal of 6 bases from V and 5 bases from J, the junction contained 9 bases not matched to a gene. The CDR3 is 14 amino acids. This CDR3 is CASRFRDRGHEQYF. In nucleotides, the CDR3 is TGTGCCAGTAGATTTAGAGACAGGGGACACGAGCAGTACTTC.

This chain connects TRBV7-6 to TRBJ1-1; possible D gene TRBD1, 6 bases. Trimming took 4 bases from V and 6 from J, leaving 24 bases between them. The CDR3 spans 17 residues. From germline, CDR1 is SGHVS and CDR2 FNYEAQ. The CDR3 loop reads CASSSAGTTHEGAEAFF. In DNA, the CDR3 is TGTGCCAGCAGCTCCGCCGGGACAACTCATGAAGGGGCTGAAGCTTTCTTT.

A note on this clone: A read error may account for a junction end that differs from germline. The chain joins TRBV30 to TRBJ1-1; 7 bases map to TRBD1. This CDR3 is built from 12 residues. Germline CDR1 GTSNPN, CDR2 SVGIG (reference sequence). The CDR3 loop reads CACRRGNPEAFF. CDR3 DNA: TGTGCCTGCCGCAGGGGGAACCCTGAAGCTTTCTTT.

The chain couples TRBV6-5 to TRBJ2-7, with 11 bases lining up with TRBD1. This CDR3 spans 14 amino acids. Looked up from germline, CDR1 is MNHEY and CDR2 is SVGAGI. The V and J ends lost 2 bases and 5 bases, in that order; junction bases with no gene match: 2. As DNA, the CDR3 is TGTGCCAGCAGTTACCGGACAGGGGGCGACGAGCAGTACTTC. Translating it yields CASSYRTGGDEQYF.

The V and J genes are TRBV29-1 and TRBJ2-2, with a tentative D call TRBD2 (5 bases). V lost 6 bases and J 5 bases, leaving 13 bases between the germline ends. This CDR3 comprises 13 residues. Per the germline V gene, CDR1 is SQVTM and CDR2 is ANQGSEA. The CDR3 here is CSVLAGGTGELFF. CDR3 DNA: TGCAGCGTCCTCGCGGGTGGGACCGGGGAGCTGTTTTTT.

The chain carries TRBV5-1 and TRBJ1-2; the D is unclear. The ends were cut back, 3 bases at V and 0 bases at J, with 9 bases in the middle. This CDR3 is 14 amino acids long. CDR1 and CDR2 (germline): SGHRS, YFSETQ. CDR3 sequence reads: CASSYEDSNYGYTF. CDR3 nucleotides: TGCGCCAGCAGCTATGAGGACTCTAACTATGGCTACACCTTC.

V is TRBV6-5 and J is TRBJ1-1; D call uncertain. CDR1 and CDR2 from the germline V gene are MNHEY and SVGAGI. Trimming pared 7 bases from V and 6 bases from J, leaving 15 bases between. The CDR3 is 13 amino acids. The CDR3 DNA follows: TGTGCCAGCACCAGTACAAGTCAACCTGAAGCTTTCTTT. Protein product: CASTSTSQPEAFF.

V is TRBV5-5 and J is TRBJ2-3; tentatively, D is TRBD2 (5 bases). CDR3 length: 15 amino acids. The germline CDR1 and CDR2 sequences are SGHKS and YYEKEE (reference sequence). Trimming removed 4 bases from V and 1 base from J, with 13 bases in between. The CDR3: CASSPEGGRTDTQYF. The DNA for the CDR3 is TGTGCCAGCAGCCCAGAGGGTGGTCGCACAGATACGCAGTATTTT. Full variable domain (missing parts from reference TRBV5-5 and TRBJ2-3): DAGVTQSPTHLIKTRGQQVTLRCSPISGHKSVSWYQQVLGQGPQFIFQYYEKEERGRGNFPDRFSARQFPNYSSELNVNALLLGDSALYLCASSPEGGRTDTQYFGPGTRLTVL.

The chain recombines TRBV10-2 with TRBJ1-1, with D perhaps TRBD1 (5 bases). Germline-derived CDR1 and CDR2 are WSHSY and SAAADI. With 0 bases removed from V and 3 bases from J, the gap between germline ends came to 11 bases. The CDR3 has 15 amino acids. This CDR3 is CASSESGREDTEAFF. CDR3 nucleotide sequence: TGCGCCAGCAGTGAGTCGGGCAGGGAGGACACTGAAGCTTTCTTT.

In this sample, this clone turned up once. The chain combines TRBV19 with TRBJ1-2; 9 bases are shared with TRBD1. There are 16 residues in the CDR3. The V and J ends lost 2 bases and 2 bases, in that order; junction bases with no gene match: 6. CDR1 is LNHDA, CDR2 SQIVND, per germline (reference sequence). The CDR3 region is CASSIPGQGKNYGYTF. The CDR3 nucleotides are TGTGCCAGTAGTATACCGGGACAGGGCAAGAACTATGGCTACACCTTC.

In its sample, this clone was seen a few times. The chain uses TRBV10-3 and TRBJ2-7; possibly TRBD1 for D (5 bases). V shed 4 bases and J shed 6 bases, with 10 bases lying between them. The CDR3 totals 12 residues. Germline CDR1 is ENHRY and CDR2 is SYGVKD. CDR3 loop: CAISGDSPEQYF. The CDR3 DNA reads as TGTGCCATCAGTGGTGACAGCCCCGAGCAGTACTTC.

The chain combines TRBV7-2 with TRBJ2-1, with 12 bases fitting TRBD2. CDR3 length: 15 amino acids. J gave up 1 base and V 6 bases, and 1 base lay outside the gene matches. Germline loops: CDR1 SGHTA, CDR2 FQGNSA. The CDR3 DNA is TGTGCCAGCAGGCTAGCGGGAGGGTCCTACAATGAGCAGTTCTTC. Translating gives CASRLAGGSYNEQFF.

This chain joins TRBV27 and TRBJ2-3; no reliable D call. Trimming left V 2 bases short and J 2 bases short, with 5 bases between. CDR3 length: 13 residues. CDR1 and CDR2 (germline): MNHEY, SMNVEV (reference sequence). This CDR3 is CASSLGATDTQYF. CDR3 DNA sequence: TGTGCCAGCAGTTTAGGAGCCACAGATACGCAGTATTTT.

Here the CDR3 reads CASSGPGREDTEAFF. As DNA, the CDR3 is TGTGCCAGCAGCGGACCCGGCAGGGAGGACACTGAAGCTTTCTTT. J is TRBJ1-1 and V is TRBV13, with a weak D call TRBD1 (5 bases). The ends were cut back, 5 bases at V and 3 bases at J, with 16 bases in the middle. CDR1 is PRHDT, CDR2 FYEKMQ, per germline (reference sequence). The CDR3 loop spans 15 amino acids.

This clone has a single count. The J gene is TRBJ2-1, the V gene TRBV4-1; TRBD1 aligns across 8 bases. V gave up 1 base and J gave up 8 bases; unmatched junction bases: 4. Germline assignment: CDR1 MGHRA and CDR2 YSYEKL. The CDR3 is 14 residues long. The CDR3 region is CASSQGAGGYEQFF. CDR3 sequence (DNA): TGCGCCAGCAGCCAAGGGGCAGGGGGCTATGAGCAGTTCTTC.

The chain carries TRBV9 and TRBJ1-1; D not resolved. CDR3 length equals 15 residues. Germline CDR1 is SGDLS and CDR2 is YYNGEE. Trimming stripped 4 bases from V and 0 bases from J, with 13 bases between. In nucleotides, the CDR3 is TGTGCCAGCAGCCCAGAGGGCAGCATGAACACTGAAGCTTTCTTT. It is translated as CASSPEGSMNTEAFF.

CDR3 in DNA: TGCGCCAGCAGAGGGGGCGGGTACGAGCAGTACTTC. Translated: CASRGGGYEQYF. The chain carries TRBV5-1 and TRBJ2-7, with 7 nucleotides matching TRBD1. Looked up from germline, CDR1 is SGHRS and CDR2 is YFSETQ. V was pared by 5 bases and J by 4 bases, with 3 bases of the junction left unmatched. The CDR3 is made up of 12 amino acids.

The genes are TRBV27 and TRBJ1-2; a weak D match, TRBD1 (6 bases). The CDR3 loop spans 13 amino acids. V gave up 2 bases and J gave up 8 bases, with 12 bases separating them. CDR1 is MNHEY and CDR2 is SMNVEV in the germline V gene (reference sequence). This chain's CDR3 is CASSLGQGHGYTF. The CDR3 bases are TGTGCCAGCAGTTTAGGGCAGGGGCACGGCTACACCTTC.

J is TRBJ2-7 and V is TRBV5-6, with 7 bases matching TRBD1. The CDR3 runs 16 residues. Germline CDR1 and CDR2: SGHDT and YYEEEE. V lost 7 bases, J lost 2 bases, and 15 bases stayed unmatched. CDR3 in DNA: TGTGCCAGCTGGTCCCCACGACGGACAGGCCCCTACGAGCAGTACTTC. Protein: CASWSPRRTGPYEQYF.